The 7 T cell receptor beta chains listed next were all sequenced from one sample in a study of blood T cell repertoires in COVID-19. Profiling relied on immunoSEQ multiplex PCR, and the TCRdb table lists in-frame clones only, not all of them. The sample shows about 480,000 clones, roughly 88% of them seen only once. Input material: PBMCs or T cells enriched from blood (not recorded which). These receptors all stem from a woman between 40 and 50 years old who had recovered from COVID-19.

V usage is TRBV28 and J usage is TRBJ1-2; D gene ambiguous. CDR1 and CDR2 from the germline V gene are MDHEN and SYDVKM. V was cut by 8 bases and J by 2 bases, with 9 bases left in between. The CDR3 is 12 amino acids. The DNA for the CDR3 is TGTGCCAGCGGTTCAGTAAACTATGGCTACACCTTC. The encoded protein is CASGSVNYGYTF.

The rearrangement links TRBV7-2 to TRBJ2-7; D unclear. The germline V gene has CDR1 SGHTA and CDR2 FQGNSA. The germline V and J ends were trimmed by 5 bases and 3 bases, with 11 bases remaining between them. CDR3 length equals 13 residues. Here the CDR3 DNA reads TGTGCCAGCAGCCTCACACAGAACTACGAGCAGTACTTC. Translating it yields CASSLTQNYEQYF.

This clone turned up a few times. The rearrangement uses TRBV2 and TRBJ1-1; 11 bases are a match to TRBD1. The CDR3 has 13 residues. Germline CDR1 and CDR2: SNHLY and FYNNEI. Trimming at V came to 8 bases and at J to 8 bases, leaving 7 bases not matched to a gene. DNA of the CDR3: TGTGCCAGCGTCGGACAGGGGGCTTCCGAAGCTTTCTTT. It yields the protein CASVGQGASEAFF.

The J gene is TRBJ2-3, the V gene TRBV7-7; TRBD2 agrees at 8 bases. The CDR3 is 16 residues long. V was clipped by 3 bases and J by 0 bases; unmatched bases: 5. Germline V gene data show CDR1 as SSHAT and CDR2 as FNYEAQ (reference sequence). The CDR3 reads CASSLRAGVSTDTQYF. CDR3 bases: TGTGCCAGCAGCTTGAGAGCGGGAGTGAGCACAGATACGCAGTATTTT.

V is TRBV10-2 and J is TRBJ1-6; D is uncertain. The V end lost 8 bases, the J end lost 9 bases, and 14 bases lay between the germline ends. This CDR3 comprises 13 residues. CDR1 and CDR2 from the germline V gene are WSHSY and SAAADI. The CDR3 reads CASREGSGSPLHF. Here the CDR3 DNA reads TGCGCCAGCCGCGAGGGCTCGGGTTCACCCCTCCACTTT.

The V gene is TRBV6-4, the J gene TRBJ2-3, with TRBD2 identical over 7 bases. J lost 7 bases, V lost 6 bases, and 13 bases had no gene match. The CDR3 loop spans 15 amino acids. CDR1 is MRHNA, CDR2 SNTAGT, per germline. CDR3 in DNA: TGTGCCAGCAGCGAAACTGGCGGGAGAGCGAATACGCAGTATTTT. It codes for CASSETGGRANTQYF.

The rearrangement uses TRBV11-2 and TRBJ1-2, with no clear D. The CDR3 length is 12 residues. From germline, CDR1 is SGHAT and CDR2 FQNNGV. Trimming shortened V by 2 bases and J by 7 bases, and 8 bases separated the two germline ends. This CDR3 reads CASSLYGGGYTF. Here the CDR3 DNA reads TGTGCCAGCAGCTTATACGGTGGTGGCTACACCTTC.